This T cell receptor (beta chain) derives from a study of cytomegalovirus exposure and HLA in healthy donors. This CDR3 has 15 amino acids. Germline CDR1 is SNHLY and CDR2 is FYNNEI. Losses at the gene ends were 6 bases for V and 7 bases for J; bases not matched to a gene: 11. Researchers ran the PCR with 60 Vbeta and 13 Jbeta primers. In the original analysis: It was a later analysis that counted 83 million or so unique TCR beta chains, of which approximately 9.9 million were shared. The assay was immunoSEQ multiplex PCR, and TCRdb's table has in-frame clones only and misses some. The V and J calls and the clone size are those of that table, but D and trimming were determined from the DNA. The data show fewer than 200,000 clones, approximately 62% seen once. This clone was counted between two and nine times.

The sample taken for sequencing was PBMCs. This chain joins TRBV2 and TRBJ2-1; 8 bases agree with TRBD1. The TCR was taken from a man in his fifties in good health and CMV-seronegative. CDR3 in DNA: TGTGCCAGCAGGATTTTTAGGACAGGGAAGAATGAGCAGTTCTTC. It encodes CASRIFRTGKNEQFF.